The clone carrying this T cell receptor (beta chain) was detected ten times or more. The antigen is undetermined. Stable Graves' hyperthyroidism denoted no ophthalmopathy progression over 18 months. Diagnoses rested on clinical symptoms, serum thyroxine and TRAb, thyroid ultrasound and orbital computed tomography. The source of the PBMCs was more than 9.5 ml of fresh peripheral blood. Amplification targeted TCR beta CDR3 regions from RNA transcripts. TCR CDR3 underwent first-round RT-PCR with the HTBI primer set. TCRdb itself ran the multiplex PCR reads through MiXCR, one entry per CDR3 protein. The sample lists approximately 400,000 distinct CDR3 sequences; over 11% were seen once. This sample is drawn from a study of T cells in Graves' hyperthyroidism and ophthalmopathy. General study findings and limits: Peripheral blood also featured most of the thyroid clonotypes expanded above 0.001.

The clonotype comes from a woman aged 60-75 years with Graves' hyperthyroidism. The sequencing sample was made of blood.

CDR3: CSARDIERQETQYF. Written as DNA, the CDR3 is TGCAGTGCTAGAGATATAGAGCGGCAAGAGACCCAGTACTTC. V and J are TRBV20-1 and TRBJ2-5; D is perhaps TRBD2 (5 bases). This CDR3 is 14 amino acids long. V shed 0 bases and J shed 2 bases, with 10 bases lying between them. CDR1 and CDR2 from the germline V gene are DFQATT and SNEGSKA (reference sequence).